This T cell receptor beta chain comes out of a study of CD8+ T cells in alopecia areata. Study conclusions and caveats: Under tofacitinib, fewer expanded CD8+ clones appeared among the top 100 scalp clones.

Trimming shortened V by 3 bases and J by 0 bases, and 6 bases separated the two germline ends. CDR1 is GTSNPN, CDR2 SVGIG, per germline (reference sequence). There are 13 residues in the CDR3. This clone was recorded a few times. Its antigen is unknown. Reverse transcribed after extraction, RNA yielded cDNA as the sequencing template. Measured with immunoSEQ multiplex PCR; TCRdb has only the in-frame clones, and not every one. The sample records about 110,000 clones, roughly 55% being singletons. Treatment indicated: oral pan-JAK inhibitor, 5-10 mg twice daily. Punch biopsies of lesional scalp, plus peripheral blood, were taken from alopecia areata patients.

The clonotype was recovered from a human donor with alopecia areata. The starting material was CD8+ T cells sorted from blood, obtained at week 24, from a patient treated with tofacitinib. The genes are TRBV30 and TRBJ2-1, with D unclear. The CDR3 nucleotides are TGTGCCTGGAGGCGGAGCTCCTACAATGAGCAGTTCTTC. This encodes CAWRRSSYNEQFF.